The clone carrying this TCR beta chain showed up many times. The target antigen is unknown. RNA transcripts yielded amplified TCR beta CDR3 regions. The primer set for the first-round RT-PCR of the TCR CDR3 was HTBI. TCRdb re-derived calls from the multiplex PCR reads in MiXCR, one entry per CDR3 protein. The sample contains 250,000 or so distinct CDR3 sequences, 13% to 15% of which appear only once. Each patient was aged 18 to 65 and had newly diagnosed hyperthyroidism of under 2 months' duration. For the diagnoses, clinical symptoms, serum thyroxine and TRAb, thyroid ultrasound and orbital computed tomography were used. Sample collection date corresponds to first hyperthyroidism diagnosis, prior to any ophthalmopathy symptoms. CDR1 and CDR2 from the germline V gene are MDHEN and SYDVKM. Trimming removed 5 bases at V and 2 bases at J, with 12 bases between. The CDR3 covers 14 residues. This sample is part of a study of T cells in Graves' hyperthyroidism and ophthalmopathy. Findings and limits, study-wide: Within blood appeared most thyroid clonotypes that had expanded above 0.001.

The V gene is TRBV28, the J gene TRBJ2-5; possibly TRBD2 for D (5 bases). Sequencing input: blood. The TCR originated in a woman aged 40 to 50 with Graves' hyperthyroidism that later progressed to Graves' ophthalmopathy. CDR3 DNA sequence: TGTGCCAGCAGTCTCCCGTCGGGGCAAGAGACCCAGTACTTC. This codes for CASSLPSGQETQYF. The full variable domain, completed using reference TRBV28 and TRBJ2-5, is DVKVTQSSRYLVKRTGEKVFLECVQDMDHENMFWYRQDPGLGLRLIYFSYDVKMKEKGDIPEGYSVSREKKERFSLILESASTNQTSMYLCASSLPSGQETQYFGPGTRLLVL.